The clone carrying this TCR beta chain was seen repeatedly, ten times or more. The antigen remains undetermined. These data belong to a study of T cells after yellow fever vaccination. Study-wide results and limits: Among all clonotypes, a small share was observed in both CD4 and CD8 compartments. Weaker in magnitude, the secondary response showed a faster peak on day 5 versus 15.

Template-switching 5'RACE yielded the TCR cDNA; a universal primer site and UMIs were added in the process. TCRdb recomputed calls from the 5' RACE reads with MiXCR, one row per CDR3 protein. This table has a few hundred thousand distinct CDR3 sequences, roughly 4% appearing once. The germline V gene encodes CDR1 SNHLY and CDR2 FYNNEI. The length of the CDR3 is 14 residues. V shed 7 bases and J shed 6 bases, with 17 bases lying between them. The material was PBMCs, obtained 5 days after the yellow fever booster vaccination. This chain links TRBV2 with TRBJ2-3, with D tentatively TRBD1 (6 bases). The sequence derives from a man between 18 and 35 years old who received the YFV17D yellow fever vaccine. CDR3 protein: CASTSQGIGDTQYF. The CDR3, as DNA: TGTGCCAGCACCTCCCAGGGGATTGGGGATACGCAGTATTTT.